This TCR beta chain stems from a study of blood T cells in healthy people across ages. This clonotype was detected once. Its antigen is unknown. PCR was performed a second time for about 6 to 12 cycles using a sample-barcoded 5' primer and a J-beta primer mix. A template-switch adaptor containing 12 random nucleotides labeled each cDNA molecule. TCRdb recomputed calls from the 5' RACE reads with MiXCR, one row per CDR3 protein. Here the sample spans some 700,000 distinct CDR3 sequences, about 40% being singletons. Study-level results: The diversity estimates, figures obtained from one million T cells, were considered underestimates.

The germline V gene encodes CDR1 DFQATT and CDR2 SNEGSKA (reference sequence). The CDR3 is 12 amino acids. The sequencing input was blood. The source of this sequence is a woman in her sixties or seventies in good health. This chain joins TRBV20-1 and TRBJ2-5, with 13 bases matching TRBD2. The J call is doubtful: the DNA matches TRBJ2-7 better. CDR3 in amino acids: CSVGLAGVEQYF. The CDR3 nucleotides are TGCAGTGTAGGACTAGCGGGAGTCGAGCAGTACTTC.